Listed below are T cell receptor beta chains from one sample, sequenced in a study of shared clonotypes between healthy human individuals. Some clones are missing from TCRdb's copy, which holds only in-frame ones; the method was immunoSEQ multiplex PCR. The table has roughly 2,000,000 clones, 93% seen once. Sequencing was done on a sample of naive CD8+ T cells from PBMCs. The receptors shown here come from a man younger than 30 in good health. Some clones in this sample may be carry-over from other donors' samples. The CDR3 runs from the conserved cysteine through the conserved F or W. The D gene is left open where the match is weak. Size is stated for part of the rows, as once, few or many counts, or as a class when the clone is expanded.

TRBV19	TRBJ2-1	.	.	TGTGCCAGTAGTATAGGAGTAGCCTTGAGCTCCTACAATGAGCAGTTCTTC	CASSIGVALSSYNEQFF
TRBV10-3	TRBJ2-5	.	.	TGTGCCATCAGCGCCTTTGAGGGGGGGCTTGAAGAGACCCAGTACTTC	CAISAFEGGLEETQYF
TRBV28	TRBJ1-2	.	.	TGTGCCAGCACCTACAGGGTTGCTAACTATGGCTACACCTTC	CASTYRVANYGYTF
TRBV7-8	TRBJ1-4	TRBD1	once	TGTGCCAGCAGCTTACAGACAGGGGGAGAAAAACTGTTTTTT	CASSLQTGGEKLFF
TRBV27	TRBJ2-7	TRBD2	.	TGTGCCAGCGCGAGACTAGCGGGTTCCTACGAGCAGTACTTC	CASARLAGSYEQYF
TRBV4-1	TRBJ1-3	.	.	TGCGCCAGCAGCCACCAGGGTCTTGGAAACACCATATATTTT	CASSHQGLGNTIYF
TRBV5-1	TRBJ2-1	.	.	TGCGCCAGCAGCTTGCTTTGGTGGAACGGAAGCTCCTACAATGAGCAGTTCTTC	CASSLLWWNGSSYNEQFF
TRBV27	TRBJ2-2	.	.	TGTGCCAGCAGTTTATTGGGCACCGGGGAGCTGTTTTTT	CASSLLGTGELFF
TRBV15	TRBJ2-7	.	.	TGTGCCACCAGCAGAAGGACCACTCCCTACGAGCAGTACTTC	CATSRRTTPYEQYF
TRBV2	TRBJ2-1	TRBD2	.	TGTGCCAGCAGTCACCCGACTAGCGGGAGTCCCAATGAGCAGTTCTTC	CASSHPTSGSPNEQFF
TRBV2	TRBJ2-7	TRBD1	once	TGTGCCCTCCGGGACAGGGACTCCTCCGAGCAGTACTTC	CALRDRDSSEQYF
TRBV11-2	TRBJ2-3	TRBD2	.	TGTGCCAGCAGCTTAGAGCCTAGCGGGAGGCCGGATACGCAGTATTTT	CASSLEPSGRPDTQYF
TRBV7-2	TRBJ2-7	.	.	TGTGCCAGCAGCAAGGACTACGAGCAGTACTTC	CASSKDYEQYF
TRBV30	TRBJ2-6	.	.	TGTGCCTGCCAGGTCCCTGGGGCCAACGTCCTGACTTTC	CACQVPGANVLTF
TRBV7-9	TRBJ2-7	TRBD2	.	TGTGCCAGCAGCTTAGTGATGGCTAGCGGGCAGGACGAGCAGTACTTC	CASSLVMASGQDEQYF
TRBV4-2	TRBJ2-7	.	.	TGTGCCAGCAGCCAAGTTATTCTAACGGGAGAGGGCTCCTACGAGCAGTACTTC	CASSQVILTGEGSYEQYF
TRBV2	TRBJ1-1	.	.	TGTGCCAGCAGTGACTTCTCAGGGTCTGAAGCTTTCTTT	CASSDFSGSEAFF
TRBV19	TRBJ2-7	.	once	TGTGCCAGTAGCGTCAACAGGGAGTGGGACAACGAGCAGTACTTC	CASSVNREWDNEQYF
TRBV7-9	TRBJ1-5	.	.	TGTGCCAGCAGCTTACAGGAACAGCCCCAGCATTTT	CASSLQEQPQHF
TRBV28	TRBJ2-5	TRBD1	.	TGTGCCAGCAGTACCCGGGACAGAGAAGAGACCCAGTACTTC	CASSTRDREETQYF
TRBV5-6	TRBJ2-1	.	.	TGTGCCAGCAGCTTGTGGGACACCAACAATGAGCAGTTCTTC	CASSLWDTNNEQFF
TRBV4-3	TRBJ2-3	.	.	TGCGCCAGCAGCCAAGACCGGGCTCGACTACTCACAGATACGCAGTATTTT	CASSQDRARLLTDTQYF
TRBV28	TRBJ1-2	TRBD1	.	TGTGCCAGCAGTCCCCATACAGGGGGGAGTCGGTTCCCCCCTTGGGGCTACACCTTC	CASSPHTGGSRFPPWGYTF
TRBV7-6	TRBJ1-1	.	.	TGTGCCAGCAGTCCCCTAAGGCCTGGGGTGGTCACTGAAGCTTTCTTT	CASSPLRPGVVTEAFF
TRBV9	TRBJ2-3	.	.	TGTGCCAGCAGCGTAGTGGGCGGGATGATGGATACGCAGTATTTT	CASSVVGGMMDTQYF
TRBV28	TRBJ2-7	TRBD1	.	TGTGCCAGCACCCTGCCCGGGACAGTAACTGAGCAGTACTTC	CASTLPGTVTEQYF
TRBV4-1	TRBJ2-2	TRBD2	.	TGCGCCAGCAGCGGACAGACTAGCGGGAGGGAAGGAACCGGGGAGCTGTTTTTT	CASSGQTSGREGTGELFF
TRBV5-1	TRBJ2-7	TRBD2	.	TGCGCCAGCAGACCGGGTAGCGGGAGATCTGACGAGCAGTACTTC	CASRPGSGRSDEQYF
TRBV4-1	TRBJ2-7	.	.	TGCGCCAGCAGCCAAGATCCTCCGGGTTTCGTTACCGAGCAGTACTTC	CASSQDPPGFVTEQYF
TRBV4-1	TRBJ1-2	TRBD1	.	TGCGCCAGCAGCCAAAAACCCCCGGGACAGGGTCTTGGGTACTATGGCTACACCTTC	CASSQKPPGQGLGYYGYTF
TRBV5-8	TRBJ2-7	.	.	TGTGCCAGCAGCTATTACCCCGACTTC	CASSYYPDF
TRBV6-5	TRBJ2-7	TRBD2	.	TGTGCCAGCAGTTACGGCGGGAGGGCTATCTACGAGCAGTACTTC	CASSYGGRAIYEQYF
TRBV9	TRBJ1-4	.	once	TGTGCCAGCAGCGTGCTCGGCGGGGAGTATGAAAAACTGTTTTTT	CASSVLGGEYEKLFF
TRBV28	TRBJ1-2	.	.	TGTGCCAGCAGAACTAAGGGCGGCCCCTCACGCCTAGGCTACACCTTC	CASRTKGGPSRLGYTF
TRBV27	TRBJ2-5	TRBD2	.	TGTGCCAGCAGGAAGCGGGAGAGGGCAGAGACCCAGTACTTC	CASRKRERAETQYF
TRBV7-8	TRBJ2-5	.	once	TGTGCCAGCAGCTTGGTCAGGACCTTGGAGACCCAGTACTTC	CASSLVRTLETQYF
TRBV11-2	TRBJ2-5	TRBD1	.	TGTGCCAGCAGCCAACCACAGGGGAGAGCAGAGACCCAGTACTTC	CASSQPQGRAETQYF
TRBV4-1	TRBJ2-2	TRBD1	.	TGCGCCAGCAGCCAAACTAAGGGGTTAGACAGGGAGAGCGCCGGGGAGCTGTTTTTT	CASSQTKGLDRESAGELFF
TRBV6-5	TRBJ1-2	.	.	TGTGCCAGCAGCCCCAGGGACCCAGGGAAGTACGGCTACACCTTC	CASSPRDPGKYGYTF
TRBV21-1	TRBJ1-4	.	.	TGTGCCAGCAGCCCGGGTAGCGGGACAGTTAATGAAAAACTGTTTTTT	CASSPGSGTVNEKLFF
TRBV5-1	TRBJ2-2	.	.	TGCGCCAGCAGCTTTCGAGGGCCGGGACTTTCGAACACCGGGGAGCTGTTTTTT	CASSFRGPGLSNTGELFF
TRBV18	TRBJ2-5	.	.	TGTGCCAGCTCACCAGACAGGCAAGAGACCCAGTACTTC	CASSPDRQETQYF
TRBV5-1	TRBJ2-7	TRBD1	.	TGCGCCAGCAGGCCGGGACAGGGGGTGAGGGCCTACGAGCAGTACTTC	CASRPGQGVRAYEQYF
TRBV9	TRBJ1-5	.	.	TGTGCCAGCAGCGTTAACGACCTGGGGCAGCCCCAGCATTTT	CASSVNDLGQPQHF
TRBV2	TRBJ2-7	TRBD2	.	TGTGCCAGCAGTCGGAAGGGACTAGCGACTCCCTACGAGCAGTACTTC	CASSRKGLATPYEQYF
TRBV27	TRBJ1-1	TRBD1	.	TGTGCCAGCAGCCCGAGTACAGGGGGCACTGAAGCTTTCTTT	CASSPSTGGTEAFF
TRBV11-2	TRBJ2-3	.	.	TGTGCCAGCAGCTGGGTACAGGGTGAGGCCAATACAGATACGCAGTATTTT	CASSWVQGEANTDTQYF
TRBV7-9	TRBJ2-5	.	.	TGTGCCAGCAGCTTAGTTGCAGGGCCGGCGGGGGAGACCCAGTACTTC	CASSLVAGPAGETQYF
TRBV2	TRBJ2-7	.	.	TGTGCCAGCAGTGGTCTGGGTTATTTAAGCTCCTACGAGCAGTACTTC	CASSGLGYLSSYEQYF
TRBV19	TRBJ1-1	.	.	TGTGCCAGTAGTACACAAAAAATGAACACTGAAGCTTTCTTT	CASSTQKMNTEAFF
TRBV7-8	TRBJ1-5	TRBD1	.	TGTGCCAGCAGCCAGGGGGAGAATCAGCCCCAGCATTTT	CASSQGENQPQHF